Below, 20 T cell receptor beta chains from the same sample are listed, as sequenced in a study of tumor-infiltrating lymphocytes in oesophageal squamous cell carcinoma. TCRdb fed the PCR reads into MiXCR, producing one record per CDR3 protein. Here the sample spans roughly 17,000 distinct CDR3 sequences, roughly 53% being singletons. Input material: esophageal tumor tissue. The receptors here all came from a male donor with esophageal squamous cell carcinoma.

This chain connects TRBV11-2 to TRBJ2-5; D remains unclear. The J call may be in error: the DNA end matches TRBJ2-1 better. This CDR3 has 14 residues. Germline CDR1 SGHAT, CDR2 FQNNGV. The CDR3 here is CASSLGSSDNEQFF. The CDR3 nucleotides are TGTGCCAGCAGCTTAGGTAGCAGCGACAATGAGCAGTTCTTC.

A few counts support this clonotype. This chain links TRBV7-2 with TRBJ2-1, with D possibly TRBD2 on 6 matching bases. The end of the DNA aligns better with TRBJ2-7, so the J call may be wrong. Germline CDR1 reads SGHTA; CDR2 reads FQGNSA. This CDR3 is 15 amino acids long. The CDR3 nucleotides are TGTGCCAGCAGCCAGAAGGGACGCGGGGCTAATGAGCAGTACTTC. This gives the protein CASSQKGRGANEQYF.

This clonotype was counted only a few times. It is likely a read error, because the conserved phenylalanine at the end of the CDR3 is missing. The limits of the CDR3 on the DNA are not certain, so only TCRdb's listed CDR3 is given. This chain uses TRBV7-6 with TRBJ2-6; TRBD1, the D gene given by the table, was not confirmed from the DNA. The CDR3 spans 18 residues, counting both ends. Germline-derived CDR1 and CDR2 are SGHVS and FNYEAQ. The CDR3 loop is CASSPIYAGGRNEQFFGA.

The chain is built from TRBV7-2 and TRBJ1-6; 8 bases are shared with TRBD1. The V gene end was trimmed by 2 bases and the J gene end by 8 bases; junction bases not matched to a gene: 8. The CDR3 extends over 16 amino acids. Germline V lookup: CDR1 SGHTA, CDR2 FQGNSA. As DNA, the CDR3 is TGTGCCAGCAGCTTATTCTCAGGGACAGGTGATTCACCCCTCCACTTT. Translating gives CASSLFSGTGDSPLHF.

This clonotype came up many times. The V call is TRBV10-3, the J call TRBJ1-2; the D is unclear. Trimming took 8 bases from V and 8 from J, leaving 18 bases between them. Per the germline V gene, CDR1 is ENHRY and CDR2 is SYGVKD. CDR3 length: 13 amino acids. This CDR3 is CAIRSGDAIGYTF. CDR3 DNA sequence: TGTGCCATCCGGAGCGGTGATGCTATAGGCTACACCTTC.

By its share, this clonotype is large. The V call is TRBV7-3, the J call TRBJ2-4; 9 nucleotides match TRBD2. With V trimmed by 3 bases and J by 0 bases, 18 bases remained unmatched. The CDR3 length is 21 residues. Germline V CDR1 and CDR2: SGHTA, FQGTGA. The CDR3 here is CASSFTQPLREGQLAKNIQYF. The CDR3 DNA reads as TGTGCCAGCAGCTTCACACAACCTTTGCGGGAGGGCCAGCTAGCCAAAAACATTCAGTACTTC.

This clonotype came up many times. This rearrangement joins TRBV11-3 to TRBJ2-7, with D possibly being TRBD2 (5 bases). CDR3 length: 13 amino acids. In germline, CDR1 is SGHNT, CDR2 YENEEA. Trimming shortened V by 4 bases and J by 4 bases, and 11 bases separated the two germline ends. The CDR3 loop is CASSSSGLYEQYF. CDR3 in DNA: TGTGCCAGCAGCTCGAGCGGTCTTTACGAGCAGTACTTC.

The J gene is TRBJ2-2, the V gene TRBV7-3; TRBD1 aligns across 8 bases. The J segment lost 6 bases and the V segment lost 8 bases, leaving 5 bases of the junction unmatched. Germline loops: CDR1 SGHTA, CDR2 FQGTGA. The CDR3 spans 13 residues. The DNA for the CDR3 is TGTGCCAGCGGGACAGGCGGCCCCGGGGAGCTGTTTTTT. Its translation is CASGTGGPGELFF. Full variable domain (outside the CDR3, taken from reference TRBV7-3 and TRBJ2-2): GAGVSQTPSNKVTEKGKYVELRCDPISGHTALYWYRQSLGQGPEFLIYFQGTGAADDSGLPNDRFFAVRPEGSVSTLKIQRTERGDSAVYLCASGTGGPGELFFGEGSRLTVL.

This clonotype was counted only a few times. Here the CDR3 omits its conserved ending phenylalanine or tryptophan, so a read error is the likely source. It is unclear where the CDR3 begins or ends on the DNA, so no DNA is shown, and the CDR3 is as TCRdb lists it. The V and J genes are TRBV6-6 and TRBJ1-1. The germline V gene encodes CDR1 MNHNY and CDR2 SVGAGI (reference sequence). The CDR3 length is 8 residues, termini included. CDR3 sequence reads: CASSFRVT.

The gene calls are TRBV7-6 and TRBJ2-3, with TRBD1 matching over 9 bases. With 4 bases clipped from V and 2 bases from J, the junction kept 7 bases outside the gene matches. The CDR3 is 16 residues long. Germline CDR1 and CDR2: SGHVS and FNYEAQ. For the CDR3, the DNA is TGTGCCAGCAGCTCTCCTAGGGACAGGGACACAGATACGCAGTATTTT. Residues: CASSSPRDRDTDTQYF.

In its sample, this clonotype was seen a few times. V and J are TRBV7-8 and TRBJ2-5; TRBD2 might be the D (5 bases). The DNA end lines up better with TRBJ2-1; the J call may be wrong. Germline CDR1 SGHVS, CDR2 FQNEAQ. The CDR3 has 13 residues. This CDR3 is CASSLDLNNEQFF. Written as DNA, the CDR3 is TGTGCCAGCAGCTTGGACTTAAACAATGAGCAGTTCTTC.

The V call is TRBV12-3 or TRBV12-4, the J call TRBJ2-2, with 7 bases that match TRBD2. CDR3 length: 14 residues. V trimming: 3 bases; J trimming: 8 bases; junction bases outside the gene matches: 6. This chain's CDR3 is CASSFGAGGGELFF. CDR3 in DNA: TGTGCCAGCAGTTTTGGCGCCGGGGGGGGGGAGCTGTTTTTT.

This clonotype showed up many times. The genes are TRBV28 and TRBJ2-7; the D gene is possibly TRBD2 (6 bases). CDR3 length: 15 amino acids. The V end was cut by 1 base, the J end by 4 bases, with 14 bases between. The germline V gene encodes CDR1 MDHEN and CDR2 SYDVKM. The CDR3 sequence is CASSLSPGTEYEQYF. In DNA form, the CDR3 reads TGTGCCAGCAGTTTATCCCCCGGGACTGAGTACGAGCAGTACTTC.

V usage is TRBV6-6 and J usage is TRBJ2-3; the D gene is possibly TRBD1 (5 bases). The germline V gene encodes CDR1 MNHNY and CDR2 SVGAGI (reference sequence). Trimming took off 7 bases at V and 1 base at J, with 15 bases between the two ends. CDR3 length: 15 amino acids. The CDR3 sequence: CASTSGHSGTDTQYF. The CDR3 DNA reads as TGTGCCAGCACGTCAGGGCATTCGGGCACAGATACGCAGTATTTT.

The chain has TRBV11-3 and TRBJ2-1, with 9 bases that match TRBD2. Germline V gene data show CDR1 as SGHNT and CDR2 as YENEEA. CDR3 length: 16 residues. The V and J ends lost 2 bases and 6 bases, in that order; junction bases with no gene match: 8. The CDR3 sequence is CASSLRASGIFNEQFF. The DNA for the CDR3 is TGTGCCAGCAGCTTAAGAGCTAGCGGGATTTTCAATGAGCAGTTCTTC. Filled out from reference TRBV11-3 and TRBJ2-1, the complete variable domain reads EAGVVQSPRYKIIEKKQPVAFWCNPISGHNTLYWYLQNLGQGPELLIRYENEEAVDDSQLPKDRFSAERLKGVDSTLKIQPAELGDSAVYLCASSLRASGIFNEQFFGPGTRLTVL.

The chain has TRBV7-2 and TRBJ2-7, with TRBD2 matching 9 bases. The germline V gene encodes CDR1 SGHTA and CDR2 FQGNSA. V gave up 0 bases and J gave up 0 bases; unmatched junction bases: 3. CDR3 length: 16 amino acids. The CDR3 region is CASSLATSGSSYEQYF. DNA for the CDR3: TGTGCCAGCAGCTTAGCGACTAGCGGTAGCTCCTACGAGCAGTACTTC.

The chain employs TRBV7-8 and TRBJ2-3; D is possibly TRBD2 (6 bases). The J call is doubtful: the DNA matches TRBJ2-7 better. CDR3 length: 14 amino acids. From germline, CDR1 is SGHVS and CDR2 FQNEAQ. CDR3 in DNA: TGTGCCAGCAGCTCCGGAGGGCCGACTCGGGAGCAGTACTTC. Amino acids: CASSSGGPTREQYF.

This clonotype is medium-sized. The chain links TRBV11-2 to TRBJ2-2, with D perhaps TRBD2 (6 bases). Germline V CDR1 and CDR2: SGHAT, FQNNGV. V was cut by 4 bases and J by 1 base, with 10 bases left in between. This CDR3 comprises 15 residues. The CDR3 DNA reads as TGTGCCAGCAGCTCCCGGGACTTGAACACCGGGGAGCTGTTTTTT. Translation: CASSSRDLNTGELFF.

V usage is TRBV7-4 and J usage is TRBJ2-1; no definite D call. V was shortened by 6 bases and J by 0 bases, with 12 bases between the two germline ends. The CDR3 extends over 15 amino acids. Germline lookup yields CDR1 SGHVT and CDR2 SQSDAQ. The CDR3 reads CASSNSMSSYNEQFF. The CDR3 coding sequence is TGTGCCAGCAGTAACAGTATGAGCTCCTACAATGAGCAGTTCTTC.

The chain links TRBV7-4 to TRBJ2-1; 13 nucleotides match TRBD2. The CDR3 consists of 17 residues. After removal of 5 bases from V and 2 bases from J, the junction contained 6 bases not matched to a gene. Germline CDR1 and CDR2: SGHVT and SQSDAQ. The CDR3 sequence: CASSHPTSGRAYNEQFF. CDR3 coding DNA: TGTGCCAGCAGCCACCCTACTAGCGGGAGGGCCTACAATGAGCAGTTCTTC.